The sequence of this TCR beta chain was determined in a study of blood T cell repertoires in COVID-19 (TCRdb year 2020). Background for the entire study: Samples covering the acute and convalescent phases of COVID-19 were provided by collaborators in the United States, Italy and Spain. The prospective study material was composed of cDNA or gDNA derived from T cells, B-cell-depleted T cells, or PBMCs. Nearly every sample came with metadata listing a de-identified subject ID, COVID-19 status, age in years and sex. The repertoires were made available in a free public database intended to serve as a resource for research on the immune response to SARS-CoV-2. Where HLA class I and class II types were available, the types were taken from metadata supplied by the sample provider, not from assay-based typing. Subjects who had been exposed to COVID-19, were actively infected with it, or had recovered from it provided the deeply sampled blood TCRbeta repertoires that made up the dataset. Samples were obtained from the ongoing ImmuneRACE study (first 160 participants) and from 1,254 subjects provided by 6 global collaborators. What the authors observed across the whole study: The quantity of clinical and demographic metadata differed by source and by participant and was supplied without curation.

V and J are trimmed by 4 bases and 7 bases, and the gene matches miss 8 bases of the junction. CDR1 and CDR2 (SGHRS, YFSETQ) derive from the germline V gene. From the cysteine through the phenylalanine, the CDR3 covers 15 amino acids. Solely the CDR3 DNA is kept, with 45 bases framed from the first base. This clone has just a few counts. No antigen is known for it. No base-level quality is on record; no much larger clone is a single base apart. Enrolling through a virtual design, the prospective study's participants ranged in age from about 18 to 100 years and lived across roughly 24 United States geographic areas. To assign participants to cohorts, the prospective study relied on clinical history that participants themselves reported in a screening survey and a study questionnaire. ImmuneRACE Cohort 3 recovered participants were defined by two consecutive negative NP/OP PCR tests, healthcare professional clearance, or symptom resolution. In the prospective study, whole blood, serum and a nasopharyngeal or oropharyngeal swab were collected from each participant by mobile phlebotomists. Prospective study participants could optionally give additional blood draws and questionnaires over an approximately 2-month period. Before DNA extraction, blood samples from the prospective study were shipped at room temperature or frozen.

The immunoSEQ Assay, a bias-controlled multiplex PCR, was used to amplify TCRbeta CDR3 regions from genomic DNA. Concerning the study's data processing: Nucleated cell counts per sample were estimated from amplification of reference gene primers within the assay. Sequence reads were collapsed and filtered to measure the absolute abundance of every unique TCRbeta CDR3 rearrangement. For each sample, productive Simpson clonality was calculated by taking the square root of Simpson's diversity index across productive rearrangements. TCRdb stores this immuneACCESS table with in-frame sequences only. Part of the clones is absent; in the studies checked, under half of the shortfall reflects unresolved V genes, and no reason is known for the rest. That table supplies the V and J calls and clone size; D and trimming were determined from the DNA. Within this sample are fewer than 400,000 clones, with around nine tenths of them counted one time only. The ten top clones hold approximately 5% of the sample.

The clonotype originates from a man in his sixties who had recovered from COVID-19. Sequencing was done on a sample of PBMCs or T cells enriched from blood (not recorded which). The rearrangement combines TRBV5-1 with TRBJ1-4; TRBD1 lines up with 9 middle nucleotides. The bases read TGCGCCAGCAGCCGCAGGACAGGGGATTCTGAAAAACTGTTTTTT. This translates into CASSRRTGDSEKLFF.